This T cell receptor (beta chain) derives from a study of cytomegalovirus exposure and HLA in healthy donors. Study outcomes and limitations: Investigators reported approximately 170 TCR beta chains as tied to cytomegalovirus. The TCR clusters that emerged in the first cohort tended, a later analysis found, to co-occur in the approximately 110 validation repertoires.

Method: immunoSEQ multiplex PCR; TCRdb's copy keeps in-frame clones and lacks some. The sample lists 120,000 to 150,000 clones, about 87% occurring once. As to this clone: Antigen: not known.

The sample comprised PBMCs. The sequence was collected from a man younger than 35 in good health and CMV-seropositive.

Here the CDR3 reads CASSYRDSNQPQHF. The CDR3, as DNA: TGTGCCAGCAGTTACCGGGATAGCAATCAGCCCCAGCATTTT. The rearrangement joins TRBV6-5 to TRBJ1-5; unclear D gene. The CDR3 is 14 amino acids. V dropped 2 bases and J dropped 0 bases, with 5 bases sitting between them. Germline V gene data show CDR1 as MNHEY and CDR2 as SVGAGI.